The T cell receptor (beta chain) described here comes from a study of blood T cell repertoires in COVID-19. Across the study: PBMCs, B-cell-depleted T cells, or T cells were the source of the cDNA or gDNA that made up the material.

Recruited during active infection, patients (from Seattle) were subsequently followed longitudinally. Trimming pared 6 bases from V and 6 bases from J, leaving 12 bases between. The CDR3 has 13 amino acids. Under the authors' procedure: Using reference gene primer amplification, nucleated cell counts were estimated. Here immunoSEQ multiplex PCR was the method, and the copy in TCRdb shows in-frame clones only, minus some. V and J calls and clone size are given by that table; D and trimming were obtained from the DNA. The sample contains 150,000 to 200,000 clones, around 79% of which appear only once. The sequencing sample was made of peripheral blood. This sequence was found in a woman aged 40 to 50 with COVID-19, enrolled during active disease. This chain connects TRBV12-3 or TRBV12-4 to TRBJ1-5; D gene uncertain. The CDR3 is CASRAQAGQPQHF. The CDR3, as DNA: TGTGCCAGCAGAGCCCAGGCGGGTCAGCCCCAGCATTTT.